This T cell receptor (beta chain) was retrieved from a study of CD8 T cells in ankylosing spondylitis. The length of the CDR3 is 14 residues. The ends lost 4 bases at V and 2 bases at J; junction bases unmatched: 6. Germline assignment: CDR1 SGDLS and CDR2 YYNGEE. Notes on the study in general: Reactive arthritis synovial fluid and blood previously showed some of these motif variants. Matched ankylosing spondylitis synovial fluid reportedly showed significant enrichment of disease-linked clones.

Libraries for TCR beta were made by quantitative 5'-RACE with molecular barcodes. TCRdb called the 5' RACE reads again in MiXCR, with one record for every CDR3 protein. Here the sample spans about 25,000 distinct CDR3 sequences, about 2.6% being singletons. This clonotype was counted ten times or more. Its target is unknown. This chain uses TRBV9 with TRBJ2-7, with 7 bases that match TRBD2. This TCR derives from a female donor with ankylosing spondylitis or in good health (not recorded which). The sequencing input was blood, either unsorted or a sorted T cell fraction (not recorded which). The CDR3 loop is CASSQTSNTYEQYF. The CDR3 DNA reads as TGTGCCAGCAGCCAGACTAGCAACACCTACGAGCAGTACTTC.